This TCR beta chain originates from a study of beta chain features in type 1 diabetes (dated by TCRdb to the late 2010s). For the wider study: No differences in mean age, gender distribution, total cell number or subset yield were found between patients and healthy donors. Regulatory and stem cell-like memory subsets were obtained from only 8 patients and roughly 8 healthy donors, while naive and central memory subsets were obtained from all 30 or so donors. Across all samples, some 110,000,000 sorted cells were examined, and cell number per subset correlated strongly with RNA yield. In the study, TCRB repertoires of sorted circulating CD4+ T cell subsets from recently diagnosed type 1 diabetes patients were compared with those of matched healthy donors.

Each donor gave one peripheral blood draw, averaging about 100 mL, which was collected into heparinised tubes. A BD FACSAria II was used to sort naive, central memory, regulatory and stem cell-like memory CD4+ T cells with a panel that included CD45RO, CCR7, CD25, CD127, CD95 and CD27. Purity was above 98% for every sorted population. PBMCs were isolated right away by Lymphoprep density gradient centrifugation and were stained directly, without culture. To minimize batch effects, samples were stained and sorted in pairs, one healthy donor with one patient per experiment. This clone was picked up one time. This receptor's antigen is unknown. Base qualities are not provided; no much larger clone lies one nucleotide away. The entire amount of isolated RNA was reverse transcribed using the High Capacity cDNA Reverse Transcription Kit, so the sequenced TCRB transcripts were expressed ones. Deep immunoSEQ sequencing was performed on naive, central memory and regulatory T cell samples, with an average of about 4 million total reads per sample. Sorted cells were lysed in RLT buffer, and RNA was extracted using DNase-treated RNeasy Micro or Mini kits according to cell number. To prevent cross-contamination, each cell subset was processed individually, whereas patient and healthy donor samples were processed jointly. The immunoSEQ multiplex PCR was used to amplify TCRB sequences from cDNA, generating 87-bp fragments that spanned the CDR3 region. Sequencing of the amplicons was done on the Illumina HiSeq platform. The source study handled its data this way. Synthetic template baselines were used to correct PCR bias computationally, reads within Hamming distance 2 were collapsed together, and singletons that could not be merged were discarded. Reads were aligned against IMGT so that V, D and J genes, CDR3 length and insertions or deletions at six rearrangement sites could be assigned. Within each subset, clonotype counts were normalized to the number of sorted cells before true diversity and Gini coefficients were calculated with the tcR R package. The overlap coefficient, calculated on TCRB nucleotide sequences, was used to quantify repertoire sharing. Out-of-frame TCRB sequences from naive cells were analyzed as a proxy for the pre-selection repertoire. TCRdb's version of the immuneACCESS table is confined to in-frame rearrangements and falls short of the full clone set. An unresolved V gene accounts for under half of the shortfall where checked; the remainder is of unknown origin. Clone size and the V and J calls come from that table; the DNA yielded D and trimming. The sample data list over 500,000 clones, and roughly 16% of these were observed just once. The ten most abundant clones make up around 0.095% of the sample.

What the authors observed across the whole study: Sequencing cDNA rather than genomic DNA could over-represent highly expressing activated cells, although activation and CD3 levels did not differ between groups. At VDJ recombination sites, type 1 diabetes patients had fewer insertions and more deleted nucleotides, which implies abnormalities in thymic rearrangement. Type 1 diabetes patients showed a moderate but significant shortening of TCRB CDR3 length in all four CD4+ subsets. Naive, central memory and regulatory TCRB repertoires appeared to be more similar among patients than among healthy donors. PCR might favor shorter templates, but patient and control samples were amplified and corrected together, so any skew would affect both groups equally. Because small numbers of individuals were included in the HLA sub-analyses, any influence of HLA type on TCRB rearrangement was left unresolved.

The CDR3 sequence holds 17 residues, the cysteine and phenylalanine included. The entry retains the CDR3 DNA only, 51 bases that are in frame from base 1. V loses 4 bases of germline sequence and J loses 0 bases, and the interval between the two ends is 18 bases. For CDR1 and CDR2, the germline V gene lists SGDLS and YYNGEE. Recombination connected TRBV9 to TRBJ2-3, with TRBD2 tentatively as D gene (5 bases match). Sample: naive CD4+ T cells from blood. Sample cell subset or site, as interpreted from the label and publication: true naive CD4+ T cells. This TCR was sampled from a man aged 18-30 years in good health. CDR3 sequence: CASSLGLALTSTDTQYF. Here is the DNA: TGTGCCAGCAGCTTGGGCCTAGCCTTGACTAGCACAGATACGCAGTATTTT.